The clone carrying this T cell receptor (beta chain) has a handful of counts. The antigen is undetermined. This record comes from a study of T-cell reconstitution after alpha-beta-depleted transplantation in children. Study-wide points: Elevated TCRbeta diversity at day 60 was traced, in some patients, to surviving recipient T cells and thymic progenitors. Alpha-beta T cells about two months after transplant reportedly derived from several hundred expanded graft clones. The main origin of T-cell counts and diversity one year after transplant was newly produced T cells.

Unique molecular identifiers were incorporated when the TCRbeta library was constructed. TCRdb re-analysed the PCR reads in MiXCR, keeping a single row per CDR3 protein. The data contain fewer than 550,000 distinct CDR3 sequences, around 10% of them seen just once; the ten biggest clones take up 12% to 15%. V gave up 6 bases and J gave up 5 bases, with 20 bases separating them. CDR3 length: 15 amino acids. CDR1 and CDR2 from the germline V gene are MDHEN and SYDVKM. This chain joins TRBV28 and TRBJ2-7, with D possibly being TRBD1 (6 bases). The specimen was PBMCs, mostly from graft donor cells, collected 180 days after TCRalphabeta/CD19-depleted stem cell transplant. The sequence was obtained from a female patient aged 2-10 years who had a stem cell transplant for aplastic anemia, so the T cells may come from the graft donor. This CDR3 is CASRTGGSTGDEQYF. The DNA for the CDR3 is TGTGCCAGCAGAACTGGGGGCTCTACAGGCGACGAGCAGTACTTC.